The 23 T cell receptor beta chains below all came from one sample that was sequenced in a study of blood T cells in healthy people across ages. Then a second PCR, running roughly 7 to 11 cycles, was carried out with a sample-barcoded 5' primer and a J-beta primer mix. TCRdb recomputed calls from the 5' RACE reads with MiXCR, one row per CDR3 protein. The data show more than 500,000 distinct CDR3 sequences, approximately 26% seen once. This sample also appeared in a second study, on T cells of mothers and their children.

The sequencing sample was made of blood. The receptors were gathered from a boy between 2 and 10 years old in good health.

The rearrangement uses TRBV7-8 and TRBJ2-5; 7 bases agree with TRBD2. CDR1 and CDR2 (germline): SGHVS, FQNEAQ. The CDR3 has 20 residues. With 1 base clipped from V and 2 bases from J, the junction kept 19 bases outside the gene matches. The CDR3 sequence: CASSLVVGLTGTNLQETQYF. Here the CDR3 DNA reads TGTGCCAGCAGCTTAGTTGTCGGACTGACCGGGACTAACCTACAAGAGACCCAGTACTTC.

To note about this clonotype: The junction shows a germline mismatch at one end, possibly a read error. The DNA of the CDR3 is TGCAGTGCTGCCCATGGGACAATGAACACTGAGGCTTTCTTT. It specifies CSAAHGTMNTEAFF. This chain links TRBV20-1 with TRBJ1-1, with D maybe TRBD1 (6 bases). The CDR3 has 14 amino acids. Germline V gene lookup returns CDR1 DFQATT and CDR2 SNEGSKA (reference sequence).

For this clonotype: Given a much more abundant clone one base away, this may be a read error. The CDR3 nucleotides read TGTGCCAGCAGCCACGAGGGGGCTGGAGAAAAACTGCTTTTT. Encoded protein: CASSHEGAGEKLLF. The V call is TRBV6-5, the J call TRBJ1-4; TRBD1 matches 7 bases. CDR3 size: 14 residues. Per germline, CDR1 MNHEY and CDR2 SVGAGI.

This clonotype has only a few counts. The chain links TRBV6-5 to TRBJ2-1; D possibly corresponds to TRBD2 (6 bases). Trimming pared 5 bases from V and 0 bases from J, leaving 17 bases between. The germline V gene encodes CDR1 MNHEY and CDR2 SVGAGI. This CDR3 region has 17 residues. The CDR3 loop is CASSHPSGGSSYNEQFF. The CDR3 region has the DNA TGTGCCAGCAGTCACCCTAGTGGGGGGAGCTCCTACAATGAGCAGTTCTTC.

The chain combines TRBV12-3 or TRBV12-4 with TRBJ2-5, with 10 nucleotides matching TRBD1. The CDR3 spans 16 residues. V was pared by 6 bases and J by 2 bases, with 9 bases of the junction left unmatched. The CDR3 sequence is CASRSFRDRGQETQYF. For the CDR3, the DNA is TGTGCCAGCAGATCGTTCCGGGACAGGGGTCAAGAGACCCAGTACTTC.

The V and J genes are TRBV12-5 and TRBJ2-2; D is unclear. Trimming shortened V by 2 bases and J by 3 bases, and 4 bases separated the two germline ends. This CDR3 has 13 amino acids. Per the germline V gene, CDR1 is LGHNT and CDR2 is FRNRAP. Written as DNA, the CDR3 is TGTGCTAGTGGTTTGCTCGACACCGGGGAGCTGTTTTTT. Translating gives CASGLLDTGELFF.

In its sample, this clonotype was seen many times. The chain combines TRBV14 with TRBJ2-2; TRBD2 agrees at 9 bases. The length of the CDR3 is 15 residues. Trimming cost V 4 bases and J 5 bases; bases outside gene matches: 5. Germline V gene sequence: CDR1 SGHDN, CDR2 FVKESK. The CDR3 loop reads CASSRGTSRTGELFF. The CDR3 nucleotides read TGTGCCAGCAGCCGCGGGACTAGCCGAACCGGGGAGCTGTTTTTT.

This clonotype has a handful of counts. The V call is TRBV20-1, the J call TRBJ2-1, with TRBD2 matching over 8 bases. Germline V gene data show CDR1 as DFQATT and CDR2 as SNEGSKA (reference sequence). The CDR3 has 15 residues. The junction had 6 bases not matched to a gene; V was cut back by 1 base and J by 4 bases. CDR3 DNA sequence: TGCAGTGCTAGAGCCGTCTCGGGGGGGTACAATGAGCAGTTCTTC. It translates to CSARAVSGGYNEQFF.

As to this clonotype: At one end the junction does not follow the germline gene, possibly because of a read error. This chain links TRBV19 with TRBJ2-4; D perhaps matches TRBD2 (6 bases). This CDR3 is 15 amino acids long. The germline V gene encodes CDR1 LNHDA and CDR2 SQIVND (reference sequence). The CDR3 spells CASSITSGDGNIQHF. DNA for the CDR3: TGTGCCAGTAGTATCACATCGGGAGACGGAAACATTCAGCACTTC.

CDR3 in amino acids: CASRTEGSAVTQYF. DNA of the CDR3: TGTGCCAGCAGGACGGAGGGGTCGGCTGTGACCCAGTACTTC. The rearrangement uses TRBV6-5 and TRBJ2-5; D is possibly TRBD2 (6 bases). In germline, CDR1 is MNHEY, CDR2 SVGAGI. This CDR3 comprises 14 residues. V gave up 6 bases and J gave up 7 bases, with 18 bases separating them.

This clonotype turned up a few times. This sequence joins TRBV12-3 or TRBV12-4 and TRBJ1-1; possible D gene TRBD1, 6 bases. Between the trimmed V and J ends, which lost 6 bases and 6 bases, there was a span of 17 bases. There are 14 residues in the CDR3. This CDR3 is CASSNRGQSSEAFF. The CDR3 DNA is TGTGCCAGCAGCAACCGTGGACAGTCTTCTGAAGCTTTCTTT.

The chain uses TRBV20-1 and TRBJ2-5, with D maybe TRBD1 (6 bases). CDR3 length: 14 amino acids. V was trimmed by 1 base and J by 1 base, leaving 10 bases between them. The germline V gene has CDR1 DFQATT and CDR2 SNEGSKA (reference sequence). The CDR3 reads CSARVIQGQETQYF. CDR3 bases: TGCAGTGCTAGAGTGATACAGGGCCAAGAGACCCAGTACTTC.

The V gene is TRBV29-1, the J gene TRBJ1-4; maybe TRBD1 (5 bases). Germline values: CDR1 SQVTM, CDR2 ANQGSEA. V dropped 3 bases and J dropped 7 bases, with 12 bases sitting between them. This CDR3 contains 13 residues. The CDR3 reads CSVEVMGGEKLFF. DNA for the CDR3: TGCAGCGTTGAGGTGATGGGGGGTGAAAAACTGTTTTTT.

The chain employs TRBV12-3 or TRBV12-4 and TRBJ2-7, with TRBD2 matching 9 bases. The CDR3 has 14 residues. The V and J ends lost 6 bases and 4 bases, in that order; junction bases with no gene match: 7. CDR3 DNA sequence: TGTGCCAGCAGCTGGGGCGGGGGGGTATACGAGCAGTACTTC. Translated, it gives CASSWGGGVYEQYF.

The chain employs TRBV9 and TRBJ2-1, with 8 bases aligning to TRBD2. Germline values: CDR1 SGDLS, CDR2 YYNGEE. The CDR3 spans 16 residues. Trimming took 3 bases from V and 9 from J; bases not matched to a gene: 14. In DNA form, the CDR3 reads TGTGCCAGCAGCGCCCGCCGGGGGGGCAATCTGGCTGAGCAGTTCTTC. Residues: CASSARRGGNLAEQFF.

This clonotype occurred a few times. The chain is built from TRBV6-5 and TRBJ1-2, with 8 bases lining up with TRBD1. This CDR3 is built from 12 residues. Germline-derived CDR1 and CDR2 are MNHEY and SVGAGI. Trimming at V came to 9 bases and at J to 5 bases, leaving 5 bases not matched to a gene. CDR3 nucleotide sequence: TGTGCCAGTACCACAGGGGGGTATGGCTACACCTTC. This gives the protein CASTTGGYGYTF.

This clonotype was seen a single time. The rearrangement links TRBV12-3 or TRBV12-4 to TRBJ2-7, with a weak D call TRBD2 (5 bases). Trimming pared 2 bases from V and 4 bases from J, leaving 15 bases between. The CDR3 contains 15 residues. CDR3 region: CASSLMAGPGYEQYV. The CDR3 bases are TGTGCCAGCAGTTTAATGGCGGGTCCCGGATACGAGCAGTACGTC.

The V call is TRBV5-1, the J call TRBJ2-5; D assignment may be TRBD1 or TRBD2 (5 bases each). CDR3 length: 13 amino acids. Germline V gene lookup returns CDR1 SGHRS and CDR2 YFSETQ. Trimming removed 4 bases at V and 7 bases at J, with 14 bases between. CDR3 DNA sequence: TGCGCCAGCAGCCCCGACCCTGGGGGGACCCAGTACTTC. This gives the protein CASSPDPGGTQYF.

This chain links TRBV6-6 with TRBJ1-1; weak D call: TRBD1 (5 bases). The CDR3 is 15 residues long. Trimming removed 4 bases from V and 8 bases from J, with 20 bases in between. Germline assignment: CDR1 MNHNY and CDR2 SVGAGI (reference sequence). This CDR3 is CASSSTQGVFSEAFF. The CDR3 coding sequence is TGTGCCAGCAGTTCGACCCAGGGTGTCTTTTCAGAAGCTTTCTTT.

Many counts were recorded for this clonotype. The chain has TRBV4-2 and TRBJ2-5; 10 bases are a match to TRBD2. Germline V gene sequence: CDR1 LGHNA, CDR2 YNFKEQ. The CDR3 covers 16 residues. Germline trimming cut 0 bases from V and 7 bases from J; bases unmatched to any gene: 8. The CDR3: CASSQDPSGGAGTQYF. The CDR3 nucleotides are TGTGCCAGCAGCCAAGACCCCAGCGGGGGGGCAGGGACCCAGTACTTC.

This clonotype was counted between two and nine times. The gene calls are TRBV5-4 and TRBJ2-1, with 8 bases lining up with TRBD1. V trimming: 4 bases; J trimming: 6 bases; junction bases outside the gene matches: 6. From germline, CDR1 is SGHNT and CDR2 YYREEE (reference sequence). The CDR3 extends over 14 amino acids. This CDR3 reads CASSQRQGTNEQFF. The DNA of the CDR3 is TGTGCCAGCAGCCAGAGACAGGGGACCAATGAGCAGTTCTTC.

This clonotype was seen repeatedly, ten times or more. The chain links TRBV7-9 to TRBJ2-7; the match to TRBD1 covers 7 bases. Trimming at V came to 2 bases and at J to 0 bases, leaving 13 bases not matched to a gene. This CDR3 contains 18 residues. Germline V gene data show CDR1 as SEHNR and CDR2 as FQNEAQ (reference sequence). The CDR3 DNA sequence: TGTGCCAGCAGCTTACCAGGGACGGGGACAGAGATCTCCTACGAGCAGTACTTC. Translating it yields CASSLPGTGTEISYEQYF.

This clonotype was seen at least ten times. V is TRBV20-1 and J is TRBJ2-7; the match to TRBD1 covers 7 bases. The CDR3 is 13 amino acids. Germline trimming cut 2 bases from V and 1 base from J; bases unmatched to any gene: 2. CDR1 is DFQATT, CDR2 SNEGSKA, per germline (reference sequence). CDR3 nucleotides: TGCAGTGCTAGAACAGGGGAATCCTACGAGCAGTACTTC. It specifies CSARTGESYEQYF.